The T cell receptor (beta chain) described here comes from a study of cytomegalovirus exposure and HLA in healthy donors. Study details: The use of the same platform for the 120 validation repertoires and the 650 to 850 first-cohort repertoires was reported by a later analysis. Whole-study findings and limits: Cytomegalovirus association was listed for 164 TCR beta chains. Cytomegalovirus status was reportedly diagnosed by the classifier with high specificity and sensitivity.

Points on this clone: No antigen is known for it.

The method was immunoSEQ multiplex PCR; TCRdb's version includes in-frame clones alone and lacks a portion of them. The sample carries about 160,000 clones, around 96% recorded once. Germline V gene lookup returns CDR1 SGHRS and CDR2 YFSETQ. The CDR3 runs to 15 residues. The V gene end was trimmed by 0 bases and the J gene end by 2 bases; junction bases not matched to a gene: 4. The receptor was derived from a woman younger than 30 in good health and CMV-seronegative. This chain joins TRBV5-1 and TRBJ2-7, with 8 bases that match TRBD1. Sequenced sample: PBMCs. The CDR3, as DNA: TGCGCCAGCAGCTTGGCCGGGACAGGACCCTACGAGCAGTACTTC. It encodes CASSLAGTGPYEQYF.